These 32 T cell receptor beta chains came from one sample sequenced in a study of T-cell memory formation after mild COVID-19. TCRdb recomputed calls from the 5' RACE reads with MiXCR, one row per CDR3 protein. The sample holds about 260,000 distinct CDR3 sequences, 15% to 20% seen once. Sequences were obtained from PBMCs or a T cell subset sorted from them (not recorded which). These receptors were collected from a man younger than 30 who had mild COVID-19 (a few samples of this study predate the infection). Cell type and time point are not known.

This clonotype was counted only a few times. The chain has TRBV9 and TRBJ2-1, with TRBD1 as a possible D gene (5 bases). CDR1 SGDLS and CDR2 YYNGEE come from the germline V gene. The CDR3 totals 16 residues. Trimming took 4 bases from V and 0 from J, leaving 14 bases between them. CDR3 DNA: TGTGCCAGCAGCTCGACAGCCGACAGCTCCTACAATGAGCAGTTCTTC. Its translation: CASSSTADSSYNEQFF. Complete variable domain (other parts from reference TRBV9 and TRBJ2-1): DSGVTQTPKHLITATGQRVTLRCSPRSGDLSVYWYQQSLDQGLQFLIQYYNGEERAKGNILERFSAQQFPDLHSELNLSSLELGDSALYFCASSSTADSSYNEQFFGPGTRLTVL.

In this sample, this clonotype turned up a few times. The V call is TRBV5-1, the J call TRBJ2-3; 9 bases are a match to TRBD2. Trimming cost V 4 bases and J 0 bases; bases outside gene matches: 6. Looked up from germline, CDR1 is SGHRS and CDR2 is YFSETQ. CDR3 size: 16 residues. CDR3 nucleotides: TGCGCCAGCAGCAGGAGCGGGGGGACTAGCACAGATACGCAGTATTTT. Protein product: CASSRSGGTSTDTQYF.

This clonotype was counted at least ten times. The V and J genes are TRBV5-6 and TRBJ2-1; D call uncertain. Germline loops: CDR1 SGHDT, CDR2 YYEEEE. V lost 0 bases, J lost 2 bases, and 12 bases lay in between. This CDR3 is 16 amino acids long. CDR3 sequence (DNA): TGTGCCAGCAGCTTGGCCAAGGGATCCACCTACAATGAGCAGTTCTTC. Translating it yields CASSLAKGSTYNEQFF.

This clonotype has only a few counts. The V gene is TRBV6-2 or TRBV6-3, the J gene TRBJ2-5; the D is unclear. In germline, CDR1 is MNHEY, CDR2 SVGEGT. Trimming took 7 bases from V and 0 from J, leaving 15 bases between them. This CDR3 is 15 amino acids long. In nucleotides, the CDR3 is TGTGCCAGCACCAATCACAGATTGTACCAAGAGACCCAGTACTTC. It specifies CASTNHRLYQETQYF.

The chain's CDR3 is CASSRGEGSYEQYF. The CDR3 DNA reads as TGTGCCAGCTCACGGGGGGAAGGGTCCTACGAGCAGTACTTC. The chain has TRBV18 and TRBJ2-7; TRBD2 might be the D (6 bases). Trimming removed 4 bases at V and 1 base at J, with 11 bases between. The CDR3 contains 14 residues. The V gene's germline CDR1 is KGHSH and CDR2 LQKENI.

The CDR3 spells CASSLSRDRGYTDTQYF. The CDR3 DNA follows: TGTGCCAGCAGCTTATCTAGGGATAGGGGATACACAGATACGCAGTATTTT. The chain has TRBV7-8 and TRBJ2-3; tentatively, D is TRBD1 (5 bases). The CDR3 is made up of 17 amino acids. CDR1 and CDR2 (germline): SGHVS, FQNEAQ. V was clipped by 2 bases and J by 2 bases, with 17 bases between them.

The rearrangement links TRBV6-6 to TRBJ2-5; weak D call: TRBD1 (5 bases). V was trimmed by 5 bases and J by 7 bases, leaving 17 bases between them. This CDR3 comprises 14 residues. Germline V gene lookup returns CDR1 MNHNY and CDR2 SVGAGI (reference sequence). The CDR3 nucleotides are TGTGCCAGCAGTCAGCAGGGCCGCGGTGGGACCCAGTACTTC. Protein: CASSQQGRGGTQYF.

The V gene is TRBV10-2, the J gene TRBJ2-3, with 10 bases lining up with TRBD2. J was trimmed by 4 bases and V by 7 bases; bases with no gene match: 5. CDR1 is WSHSY and CDR2 is SAAADI in the germline V gene. The CDR3 has 14 amino acids. CDR3: CASIASGGADTQYF. The CDR3 nucleotides read TGCGCCAGCATAGCTAGCGGGGGTGCAGATACGCAGTATTTT.

The chain combines TRBV18 with TRBJ1-5, with 7 bases lining up with TRBD1. Trimming took 4 bases from V and 8 from J; bases not matched to a gene: 5. The CDR3 has 13 residues. Germline V lookup: CDR1 KGHSH, CDR2 LQKENI. CDR3 loop: CASSRGGGEPQHF. The CDR3 DNA sequence: TGTGCCAGCTCACGGGGAGGGGGCGAGCCCCAGCATTTT.

V gene TRBV12-3 or TRBV12-4 combines with J gene TRBJ1-2, with 9 bases lining up with TRBD1. V lost 6 bases to trimming and J lost 7 bases; unmatched junction nucleotides: 6. This CDR3 region has 13 residues. CDR3: CASSPDRGIGYTF. CDR3 nucleotide sequence: TGTGCCAGCAGCCCCGACAGGGGGATTGGCTACACCTTC.

This CDR3 reads CASSQDPLRTRDRGNEQFF. The CDR3 DNA reads as TGCGCCAGCAGCCAAGATCCTCTACGGACACGGGACAGGGGCAATGAGCAGTTCTTC. The chain carries TRBV4-3 and TRBJ2-1; 10 bases map to TRBD1. With 0 bases clipped from V and 6 bases from J, the junction kept 14 bases outside the gene matches. Germline V gene sequence: CDR1 LGHNA, CDR2 YSLEER. The CDR3 runs 19 residues.

This clonotype showed up many times. The DNA of the CDR3 is TGTGCCAGCAGCATCCGGACAGGCAGGCTCAATTCACCCCTCCACTTT. Translation: CASSIRTGRLNSPLHF. The V call is TRBV7-2, the J call TRBJ1-6; 7 bases are shared with TRBD1. The germline V gene encodes CDR1 SGHTA and CDR2 FQGNSA. J lost 7 bases, V lost 5 bases, and 11 bases had no gene match. The CDR3 runs 16 residues.

The sample holds many counts of this clonotype. This chain uses TRBV19 with TRBJ2-7, with 7 bases identical to TRBD1. With 0 bases clipped from V and 0 bases from J, the junction kept 11 bases outside the gene matches. This CDR3 contains 18 residues. Per the germline V gene, CDR1 is LNHDA and CDR2 is SQIVND (reference sequence). CDR3 DNA sequence: TGTGCCAGTAGTATAGATCGAGGATGTCGGGACAGCTCCTACGAGCAGTACGTC. It specifies CASSIDRGCRDSSYEQYV.

Only a few counts were recorded for this clonotype. The chain has TRBV30 and TRBJ1-2; D might be TRBD1 (5 bases). This CDR3 has 14 amino acids. V was cut by 2 bases and J by 2 bases, with 12 bases left in between. Per germline, CDR1 GTSNPN and CDR2 SVGIG (reference sequence). The CDR3 loop is CAWSFPDRNYGYTF. Written as DNA, the CDR3 is TGTGCCTGGAGTTTTCCCGACAGAAACTATGGCTACACCTTC.

This clonotype was counted only a few times. This sequence joins TRBV5-1 and TRBJ1-2; no clear D. The CDR3 is 13 residues long. Between the trimmed V and J ends, which lost 1 base and 0 bases, there was a span of 4 bases. Germline values: CDR1 SGHRS, CDR2 YFSETQ. This CDR3 is CASSLLANYGYTF. The CDR3 region has the DNA TGCGCCAGCAGCTTGTTGGCTAACTATGGCTACACCTTC.

The sample holds a few counts of this clonotype. V is TRBV6-2 or TRBV6-3 and J is TRBJ2-7, with 7 bases identical to TRBD2. V dropped 5 bases and J dropped 4; count of bases not matched to a gene: 8. CDR1 and CDR2 (germline): MNHEY, SVGEGT. The length of the CDR3 is 14 residues. The CDR3 loop reads CASSTTSARYEQYV. The CDR3 DNA follows: TGTGCCAGCAGTACAACTAGCGCCAGATACGAGCAGTACGTC.

The chain has TRBV6-5 and TRBJ2-3; TRBD2 agrees at 14 bases. Looked up from germline, CDR1 is MNHEY and CDR2 is SVGAGI. The trim removed 1 base at V and 5 bases at J, leaving 11 bases unmatched. This CDR3 has 19 amino acids. As DNA, the CDR3 is TGTGCCAGCAGTTACTTGCTCCCCGGACTAGCGGGAGGTAGAGATACGCAGTATTTT. It is translated as CASSYLLPGLAGGRDTQYF.

This sequence joins TRBV11-2 and TRBJ2-5; no reliable D call. Germline CDR1 is SGHAT and CDR2 is FQNNGV. This CDR3 has 12 amino acids. V gave up 0 bases and J gave up 6 bases, with 5 bases separating them. The CDR3 DNA sequence: TGTGCCAGCAGCTTAGATTCAAAGACCCAGTACTTC. Translating gives CASSLDSKTQYF.

The chain recombines TRBV5-1 with TRBJ1-4, with 9 bases identical to TRBD1. There are 14 residues in the CDR3. V lost 2 bases to trimming and J lost 7 bases; unmatched junction nucleotides: 3. The germline gives CDR1 SGHRS, CDR2 YFSETQ. Here the CDR3 reads CASSLQGAGEKLFF. The CDR3 DNA reads TGCGCCAGCAGCTTACAGGGGGCTGGTGAAAAACTGTTTTTT. The full variable domain, its missing parts supplied by reference TRBV5-1 and TRBJ1-4, is KAGVTQTPRYLIKTRGQQVTLSCSPISGHRSVSWYQQTPGQGLQFLFEYFSETQRNKGNFPGRFSGRQFSNSRSEMNVSTLELGDSALYLCASSLQGAGEKLFFGSGTQLSVL.

The CDR3 DNA follows: TGTGCCAGCAGTTCAATGTCTCGGGACATCGGCGAGCAGTACGTC. Its translation: CASSSMSRDIGEQYV. This rearrangement joins TRBV28 to TRBJ2-7; D is possibly TRBD1 (6 bases). The CDR3 has 15 amino acids. With 4 bases removed from V and 6 bases from J, the gap between germline ends came to 19 bases. Germline loops: CDR1 MDHEN, CDR2 SYDVKM.

This clonotype was seen many times. This rearrangement joins TRBV28 to TRBJ2-7; 13 positions match TRBD2. The germline CDR1 and CDR2 sequences are MDHEN and SYDVKM. The V segment lost 7 bases and the J segment 6 bases; nucleotides outside the gene matches: 6. This CDR3 comprises 14 residues. The chain's CDR3 is CASIRTSGGFEQYV. CDR3 DNA: TGTGCCAGCATTAGGACTAGCGGGGGTTTCGAGCAGTACGTC.

This clonotype was found a few times. The gene calls are TRBV20-1 and TRBJ1-4; unclear D gene. Germline V gene sequence: CDR1 DFQATT, CDR2 SNEGSKA (reference sequence). Trimming removed 3 bases at V and 8 bases at J, with 10 bases between. The CDR3 runs 12 residues. CDR3 sequence (DNA): TGCAGTGCTAGGGTGACGAGGGAAAAACTGTTTTTT. The encoded protein is CSARVTREKLFF.

The sample holds many counts of this clonotype. The chain recombines TRBV28 with TRBJ1-2, with D uncertain. Germline V lookup: CDR1 MDHEN, CDR2 SYDVKM. V shed 3 bases and J shed 5 bases, with 13 bases lying between them. The CDR3 consists of 14 residues. CDR3 in DNA: TGTGCCAGCAGTTTTCGCCAGGAGCCGTATGGCTACACCTTC. Amino acid sequence: CASSFRQEPYGYTF.

This rearrangement joins TRBV20-1 to TRBJ1-2, with a tentative D call TRBD1 (5 bases). The germline V and J ends were trimmed by 1 base and 3 bases, with 15 bases remaining between them. Per germline, CDR1 DFQATT and CDR2 SNEGSKA (reference sequence). CDR3 length: 15 residues. Here the CDR3 DNA reads TGCAGTGCTAGAGGGGGGGGGTGGCCCGACTATGGCTACACCTTC. Translated, it gives CSARGGGWPDYGYTF.

This clonotype was recorded at least ten times. The chain links TRBV5-1 to TRBJ2-1; TRBD1 matches at 8 bases. The CDR3 covers 13 residues. Per the germline V gene, CDR1 is SGHRS and CDR2 is YFSETQ. V was clipped by 2 bases and J by 7 bases; unmatched bases: 2. The CDR3 loop is CASSFQGANEQFF. Written as DNA, the CDR3 is TGCGCCAGCAGCTTCCAGGGGGCAAATGAGCAGTTCTTC.

The gene calls are TRBV20-1 and TRBJ1-6; D is undetermined. Trimming took 3 bases from V and 9 from J, leaving 9 bases between them. The V gene's germline CDR1 is DFQATT and CDR2 SNEGSKA (reference sequence). This CDR3 contains 12 residues. CDR3 bases: TGCAGTGCTAGGGATCAACGTTCACCCCTCCACTTT. This encodes CSARDQRSPLHF.

There are a few counts of this clonotype. V and J are TRBV6-5 and TRBJ2-7; tentatively, D is TRBD2 (5 bases). The V end lost 4 bases, the J end lost 1 base, and 14 bases lay between the germline ends. CDR1 is MNHEY and CDR2 is SVGAGI in the germline V gene. The CDR3 is 15 residues long. The CDR3 DNA follows: TGTGCCAGCAGTTTGACCGGGGATGGATCCTACGAGCAGTACTTC. Its protein is CASSLTGDGSYEQYF.

In this sample, this clonotype turned up a few times. V and J are TRBV7-2 and TRBJ1-4; D gene uncertain. CDR1 and CDR2 (germline): SGHTA, FQGNSA. Deletions cut 0 bases from V and 6 bases from J, with 5 bases between. The CDR3 loop spans 13 amino acids. The DNA for the CDR3 is TGTGCCAGCAGCTTAGCCAAGTATGAAAAACTGTTTTTT. Protein product: CASSLAKYEKLFF.

The genes are TRBV12-3 or TRBV12-4 and TRBJ1-6, with D possibly TRBD1 on 6 matching bases. The ends were cut back, 6 bases at V and 10 bases at J, with 16 bases in the middle. The CDR3 contains 14 residues. The CDR3 DNA follows: TGTGCCAGCAGCCAGACAGGAATCGGCTCACCCCTCCACTTT. It codes for CASSQTGIGSPLHF.

V is TRBV11-2 and J is TRBJ2-1, with a weak D call TRBD1 (5 bases). This CDR3 region has 14 residues. Trimming left V 1 base short and J 7 bases short, with 11 bases between. Germline V gene sequence: CDR1 SGHAT, CDR2 FQNNGV. CDR3 nucleotides: TGTGCCAGCAGCTTAGCGTCAGGGTCGAATGAGCAGTTCTTC. It codes for CASSLASGSNEQFF. Full variable domain (rest looked up from reference TRBV11-2 and TRBJ2-1): EAGVAQSPRYKIIEKRQSVAFWCNPISGHATLYWYQQILGQGPKLLIQFQNNGVVDDSQLPKDRFSAERLKGVDSTLKIQPAKLEDSAVYLCASSLASGSNEQFFGPGTRLTVL.

This clonotype was seen a few times. J is TRBJ1-1 and V is TRBV5-1; tentative D call: TRBD1 (5 bases). Looked up from germline, CDR1 is SGHRS and CDR2 is YFSETQ. Trimming took 0 bases from V and 4 from J, leaving 13 bases between them. The CDR3 sequence is 15 residues long. CDR3: CASSLAQVGGTEAFF. The CDR3 DNA reads TGCGCCAGCAGCTTGGCTCAGGTCGGGGGCACTGAAGCTTTCTTT.

This clonotype was detected a few times. V gene TRBV7-9 combines with J gene TRBJ2-7; TRBD2 agrees at 11 bases. V lost 5 bases, J lost 1 base, and 4 bases stayed unmatched. The CDR3 loop spans 15 amino acids. Germline V lookup: CDR1 SEHNR, CDR2 FQNEAQ (reference sequence). The CDR3 DNA reads TGTGCCAGCAGCCCCGGGACTAGCGGATCCTACGAGCAGTACTTC. Protein sequence: CASSPGTSGSYEQYF. Using reference TRBV7-9 and TRBJ2-7 for the parts outside the CDR3, the full variable domain is DTGVSQNPRHKITKRGQNVTFRCDPISEHNRLYWYRQTLGQGPEFLTYFQNEAQLEKSRLLSDRFSAERPKGSFSTLEIQRTEQGDSAMYLCASSPGTSGSYEQYFGPGTRLTVT.